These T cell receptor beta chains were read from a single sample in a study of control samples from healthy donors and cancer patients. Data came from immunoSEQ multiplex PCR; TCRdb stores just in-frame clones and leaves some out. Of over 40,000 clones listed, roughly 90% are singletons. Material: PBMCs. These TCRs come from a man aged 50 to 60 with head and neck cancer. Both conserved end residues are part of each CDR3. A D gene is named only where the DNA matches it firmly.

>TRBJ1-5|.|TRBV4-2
CASSQDILSPDQPQHF
TGTGCCAGCAGCCAAGATATTCTGAGTCCGGATCAGCCCCAGCATTTT
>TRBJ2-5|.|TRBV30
CAWTGDQETQYF
TGTGCCTGGACAGGCGACCAAGAGACCCAGTACTTC
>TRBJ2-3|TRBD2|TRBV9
CASSPGLGTDTQYF
TGTGCCAGCAGCCCGGGACTAGGCACAGATACGCAGTATTTT
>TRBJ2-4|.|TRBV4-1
CASSQDTSTGLNIQYF
TGCGCCAGCAGCCAAGATACCTCGACAGGCTTAAACATTCAGTACTTC
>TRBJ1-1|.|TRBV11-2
CASSAPLSKNTEAFF
TGTGCCAGCAGCGCGCCACTGTCCAAGAACACTGAAGCTTTCTTT
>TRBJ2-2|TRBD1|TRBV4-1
CASSRETGGNTGELFF
TGCGCCAGCAGCCGCGAGACAGGGGGCAACACCGGGGAGCTGTTTTTT
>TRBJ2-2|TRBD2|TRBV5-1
CASSLSSGRGDTGELFF
TGCGCCAGCAGCTTGAGTAGCGGGAGAGGCGACACCGGGGAGCTGTTTTTT
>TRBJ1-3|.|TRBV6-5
CASINSPGNTIYF
TGTGCCAGCATAAACTCCCCTGGAAACACCATATATTTT
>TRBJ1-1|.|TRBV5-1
CASSSFTANTEAFF
TGCGCCAGCAGCAGTTTCACAGCGAACACTGAAGCTTTCTTT
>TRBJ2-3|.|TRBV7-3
CASSFSLGDTQYF
TGTGCCAGCAGCTTCAGCCTCGGGGATACGCAGTATTTT